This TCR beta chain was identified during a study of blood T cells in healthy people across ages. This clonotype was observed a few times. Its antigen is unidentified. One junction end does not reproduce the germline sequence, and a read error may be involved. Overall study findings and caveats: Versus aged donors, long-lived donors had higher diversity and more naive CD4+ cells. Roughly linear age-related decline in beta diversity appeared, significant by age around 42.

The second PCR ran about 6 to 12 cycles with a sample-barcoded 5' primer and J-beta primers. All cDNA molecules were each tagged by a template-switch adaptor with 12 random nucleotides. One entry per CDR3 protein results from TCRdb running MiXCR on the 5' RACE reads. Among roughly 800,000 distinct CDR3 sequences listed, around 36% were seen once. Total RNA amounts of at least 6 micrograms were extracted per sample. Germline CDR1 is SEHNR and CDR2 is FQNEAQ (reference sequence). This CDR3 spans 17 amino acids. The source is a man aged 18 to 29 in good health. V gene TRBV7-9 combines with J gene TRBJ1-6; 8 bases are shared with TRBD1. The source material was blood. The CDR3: CASSSHDRTGLSSPPHF. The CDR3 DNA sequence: TGTGCCAGCAGCTCCCACGATAGGACAGGGTTGTCTTCACCCCCCCACTTT.